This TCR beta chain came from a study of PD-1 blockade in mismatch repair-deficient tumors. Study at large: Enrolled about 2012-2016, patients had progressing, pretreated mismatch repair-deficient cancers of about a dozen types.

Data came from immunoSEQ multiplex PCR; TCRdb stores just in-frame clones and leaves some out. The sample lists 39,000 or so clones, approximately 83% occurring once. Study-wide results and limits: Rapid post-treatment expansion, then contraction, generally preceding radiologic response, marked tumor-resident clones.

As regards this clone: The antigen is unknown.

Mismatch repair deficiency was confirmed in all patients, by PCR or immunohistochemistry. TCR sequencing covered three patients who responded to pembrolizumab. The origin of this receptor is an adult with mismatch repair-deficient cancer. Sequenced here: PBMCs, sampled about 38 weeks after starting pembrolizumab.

Here the CDR3 reads CASSEELNLRRGELFF. DNA for the CDR3: TGTGCCAGCAGTGAGGAACTAAACCTAAGAAGGGGGGAGCTGTTTTTT. This chain joins TRBV6-1 and TRBJ2-2; D gene uncertain. This CDR3 is 16 amino acids long. With 3 bases removed from V and 8 bases from J, the gap between germline ends came to 19 bases. Per the germline V gene, CDR1 is MNHNS and CDR2 is SASEGT.